This record looks at one TCR beta chain sequence and its context. The CDR3 extends over 10 amino acids. Germline loops: CDR1 SQVTM, CDR2 ANQGSEA. V dropped 2 bases and J dropped 10 bases, with 7 bases sitting between them. The sample is drawn from a study of T cells after yellow fever vaccination. One entry per CDR3 protein results from TCRdb running MiXCR on the 5' RACE reads. The table has 350,000 to 450,000 distinct CDR3 sequences, approximately 19% seen once. The rearrangement links TRBV29-1 to TRBJ2-3; D is unresolved. This specimen consisted of PBMCs, obtained before the yellow fever booster vaccination. The clonotype was recovered from a man younger than 30 who received the YFV17D yellow fever vaccine. The CDR3 reads CSVESFAQYF. The CDR3 nucleotides read TGCAGCGTTGAAAGTTTTGCGCAGTATTTT.